The text below deals with one T cell receptor beta chain. The junction and the germline gene differ at one end; a read error may be behind it. TCRdb's table, derived via immunoSEQ multiplex PCR, lists solely in-frame clones and lacks some. The table has about 170,000 clones, 80% to 85% seen once. The record originates from a study of blood T cell repertoires in COVID-19. Germline V gene data show CDR1 as MNHEY and CDR2 as SVGAGI. The CDR3 loop spans 13 amino acids. The chain joins TRBV6-5 to TRBJ2-7; 7 bases map to TRBD2. This clonotype was obtained from a human donor with acute or convalescent COVID-19. The donor label of this sample is uncertain. The sequenced sample consisted of peripheral blood. The CDR3: CAAVASGSYEQYF. CDR3 nucleotides: TGCGCAGCGGTGGCTAGCGGTTCCTACGAGCAGTACTTC.